The 30 T cell receptor beta chains below come from one sample, sequenced in a study of T-cell reconstitution after alpha-beta-depleted transplantation in children (dated by TCRdb to 2015 to 2016). In light of the paper, this sample's treatment or condition label describes: allogeneic hematopoietic cell transplantation with graft depleted of TCRalphabeta T cells and CD19 B cells. The receptor library was made with PCR. TCRdb names Illumina HiSeq 2500 as the instrument used. TCR library preparation used molecular barcoding, with unique molecular identifiers applied to normalize quantification of the TCRbeta repertoire. The public reads were quality trimmed at Q25 with fastp and then assembled into clones with MiXCR by TCRdb, keeping productive beta chains. Every entry covers one CDR3 protein and lists the most common genes and DNA from its rows. The table for this sample lists 280,000 or so distinct CDR3 sequences; under 14% of them were counted only once. About 25% of the sample is held by the ten biggest clonotypes.

The sequencing used peripheral blood, collected 180 days after TCRalphabeta/CD19-depleted stem cell transplant. Receptors originate from a male patient between 2 and 15 years old who had a stem cell transplant for chronic granulomatous disease, so the T cells may come from the graft donor.

There are many counts of this clonotype. The V and J genes are TRBV12-3 or TRBV12-4 and TRBJ2-3; the D gene is possibly TRBD2 (6 bases). The CDR3 is 15 amino acids. V lost 5 bases and J lost 2, with 14 bases in between. CDR3 amino acids: CASSQSRRDTDTQYF. CDR3 nucleotide sequence: TGTGCCAGCAGTCAGTCTCGGCGGGACACAGATACGCAGTATTTT.

As regards this clonotype: Just one base apart from a much larger clone, this may be a read error. The V gene is TRBV23-1, the J gene TRBJ2-3; the D gene is possibly TRBD1 (6 bases). TRBV23-1 carries the ORF label, with uncertain function. CDR3 length equals 15 residues. CDR3 nucleotide sequence: TGCGCCAGCAGTCAATCGGACAGAAGCATAGATACGCAGTATTTT. Its translation: CASSQSDRSIDTQYF.

This clonotype was detected a few times. V gene TRBV5-5 combines with J gene TRBJ2-6; D ambiguous. CDR1 is SGHKS and CDR2 is YYEKEE in the germline V gene (reference sequence). The CDR3 sequence is 17 residues long. Trimming took 1 base from V and 0 from J, leaving 11 bases between them. The CDR3 sequence is CASSLYPGGSGANVLTF. CDR3 coding DNA: TGTGCCAGCAGCTTGTACCCGGGCGGCTCTGGGGCCAACGTCCTGACTTTC.

This clonotype has at least ten counts. A read error may account for a junction end that differs from germline. The chain carries TRBV12-3 or TRBV12-4 and TRBJ2-7, with D possibly TRBD2 on 6 matching bases. The CDR3 is 12 amino acids. CDR3 sequence (DNA): TGTGCCAGCAGTTTCGGAGGGGCCGAGGAGTACTTC. It encodes CASSFGGAEEYF.

This clonotype has at least ten counts. The chain carries TRBV29-1 and TRBJ2-7; TRBD2 matches at 7 bases. Germline V gene data show CDR1 as SQVTM and CDR2 as ANQGSEA. This CDR3 has 15 residues. With 0 bases clipped from V and 6 bases from J, the junction kept 11 bases outside the gene matches. The CDR3 loop reads CSVEDWRGGSREQYF. CDR3 coding DNA: TGCAGCGTTGAAGATTGGCGCGGCGGGAGTCGCGAGCAGTACTTC.

The genes are TRBV14 and TRBJ1-3; D gene uncertain. With 0 bases removed from V and 8 bases from J, the gap between germline ends came to 11 bases. The CDR3 covers 14 residues. The germline CDR1 and CDR2 sequences are SGHDN and FVKESK. CDR3 nucleotide sequence: TGTGCCAGCAGCCAAGATCAAAAGGTTCACACCATATATTTT. Translating it yields CASSQDQKVHTIYF.

This clonotype was counted ten times or more. CDR3 DNA sequence: TGCAGCGTTGTCCCTGAAACGAACACCGGGGAGCTGTTTTTT. Translated, it gives CSVVPETNTGELFF. This rearrangement joins TRBV29-1 to TRBJ2-2; D gene ambiguous. The germline V and J ends were trimmed by 4 bases and 0 bases, with 9 bases remaining between them. The CDR3 loop spans 14 amino acids. Germline lookup yields CDR1 SQVTM and CDR2 ANQGSEA.

This clonotype has at least ten counts. The chain combines TRBV29-1 with TRBJ1-1, with D hard to call. CDR3 length: 13 residues. Germline V gene lookup returns CDR1 SQVTM and CDR2 ANQGSEA. V was clipped by 2 bases and J by 1 base, with 8 bases between them. In nucleotides, the CDR3 is TGCAGCGTTGAACTCCAACCGAACACTGAAGCTTTCTTT. This sequence encodes CSVELQPNTEAFF. Combining the CDR3 with reference TRBV29-1 and TRBJ1-1 gives the whole variable domain SAVISQKPSRDICQRGTSLTIQCQVDSQVTMMFWYRQQPGQSLTLIATANQGSEATYESGFVIDKFPISRPNLTFSTLTVSNMSPEDSSIYLCSVELQPNTEAFFGQGTRLTVV.

This clonotype was observed many times. V gene TRBV4-2 combines with J gene TRBJ1-3; possible D gene TRBD1, 6 bases. The CDR3 is 17 amino acids. Germline V lookup: CDR1 LGHNA, CDR2 YNFKEQ. The V end was cut by 0 bases, the J end by 3 bases, with 15 bases between. The CDR3 DNA sequence: TGTGCCAGCAGCCAAGATATTTGGACAGCGGGTGGAAACACCATATATTTT. This sequence encodes CASSQDIWTAGGNTIYF.

This clonotype was recorded many times. J is TRBJ2-5 and V is TRBV5-1, with D possibly TRBD1 on 6 matching bases. CDR1 is SGHRS, CDR2 YFSETQ, per germline. Between the trimmed V and J ends, which lost 4 bases and 3 bases, there was a span of 16 bases. The CDR3 contains 15 residues. The CDR3 region is CASSPWAGAEETQYF. CDR3 sequence (DNA): TGCGCCAGCAGCCCGTGGGCAGGGGCCGAAGAGACCCAGTACTTC.

The table lists this clonotype with many counts. V is TRBV5-1 and J is TRBJ2-1; 10 bases agree with TRBD2. The CDR3 totals 16 residues. Germline values: CDR1 SGHRS, CDR2 YFSETQ. V lost 3 bases and J lost 5; bases outside the gene matches: 8. The DNA for the CDR3 is TGCGCCAGCAGCTCCACCCCTAGCGGGAGAGACAATGAGCAGTTCTTC. Its protein product is CASSSTPSGRDNEQFF.

This clonotype was detected only a few times. V gene TRBV28 combines with J gene TRBJ1-1; D remains unclear. With 1 base removed from V and 5 bases from J, the gap between germline ends came to 5 bases. The CDR3 contains 12 residues. Germline V gene data show CDR1 as MDHEN and CDR2 as SYDVKM. As DNA, the CDR3 is TGTGCCAGCAGTTTATCTCTGACTGAAGCTTTCTTT. As protein: CASSLSLTEAFF.

Many counts were recorded for this clonotype. The chain links TRBV7-2 to TRBJ2-7, with 8 nucleotides matching TRBD2. The germline V gene encodes CDR1 SGHTA and CDR2 FQGNSA. Unmatched junction bases numbered 10, after V lost 6 bases and J lost 3 bases. This CDR3 has 15 residues. CDR3 sequence reads: CASRPSPGGVYEQYF. The CDR3 DNA reads TGTGCCAGCAGGCCCAGTCCGGGGGGGGTCTACGAGCAGTACTTC.

This clonotype appeared many times. The chain recombines TRBV29-1 with TRBJ2-1; 7 positions agree with TRBD1. There are 15 residues in the CDR3. The trim removed 6 bases at V and 0 bases at J, leaving 8 bases unmatched. Germline-derived CDR1 and CDR2 are SQVTM and ANQGSEA. This CDR3 is CSVFDRVTSYNEQFF. The CDR3 DNA is TGCAGCGTCTTTGACAGGGTAACCTCCTACAATGAGCAGTTCTTC.

This clonotype was recorded a few times. The chain employs TRBV5-1 and TRBJ1-4; the D gene is possibly TRBD1 (6 bases). This CDR3 has 17 residues. Germline-derived CDR1 and CDR2 are SGHRS and YFSETQ. Trimming removed 0 bases at V and 6 bases at J, with 18 bases between. DNA for the CDR3: TGCGCCAGCAGCTTGGACCCTCCACGGGGGGCGGATGAAAAACTGTTTTTT. Translation gives CASSLDPPRGADEKLFF.

This clonotype came up many times. The chain combines TRBV6-5 with TRBJ2-3; 12 bases map to TRBD2. Germline assignment: CDR1 MNHEY and CDR2 SVGAGI. This CDR3 spans 18 amino acids. Trimming cost V 0 bases and J 2 bases; bases outside gene matches: 6. This chain's CDR3 is CASSYSRSSGGATDTQYF. Here the CDR3 DNA reads TGTGCCAGCAGTTACTCGAGGTCTAGCGGGGGGGCCACAGATACGCAGTATTTT.

This clonotype occurred many times. This sequence joins TRBV5-1 and TRBJ2-1, with TRBD1 as a possible D gene (6 bases). The CDR3 runs 12 residues. Germline-derived CDR1 and CDR2 are SGHRS and YFSETQ. V gave up 0 bases and J gave up 8 bases, with 6 bases separating them. CDR3 residues: CASSLEGDEQFF. As DNA, the CDR3 is TGCGCCAGCAGCTTGGAGGGGGATGAGCAGTTCTTC.

This clonotype was seen only a few times. This rearrangement joins TRBV20-1 to TRBJ2-5; TRBD1 aligns across 8 bases. J gave up 5 bases and V 6 bases, and 29 bases lay outside the gene matches. Per germline, CDR1 DFQATT and CDR2 SNEGSKA (reference sequence). CDR3 length: 20 residues. CDR3 DNA sequence: TGCAGTGCCAAATCCGCCCGGGACAGGAGACCTAACCCCGTTGGCGAGACCCAGTACTTC. Amino acid sequence: CSAKSARDRRPNPVGETQYF.

The V and J genes are TRBV7-9 and TRBJ1-2; no reliable D call. Germline CDR1 and CDR2: SEHNR and FQNEAQ (reference sequence). The V end lost 2 bases, the J end lost 8 bases, and 15 bases lay between the germline ends. The CDR3 sequence is 14 residues long. CDR3 DNA sequence: TGTGCCAGCAGCTTATGGGAGGGTGTGCAGGGCTACACCTTC. Translated: CASSLWEGVQGYTF.

There are many counts of this clonotype. The rearrangement joins TRBV7-9 to TRBJ2-4; 7 bases line up with TRBD1. Trimming took 1 base from V and 2 from J; bases not matched to a gene: 5. CDR1 and CDR2 from the germline V gene are SEHNR and FQNEAQ (reference sequence). The CDR3 extends over 16 amino acids. In DNA form, the CDR3 reads TGTGCCAGCAGCTTAGACAGGGGCACGCCCAAAAACATTCAGTACTTC. Its protein product is CASSLDRGTPKNIQYF. Full variable domain (remainder filled in from reference TRBV7-9 and TRBJ2-4): DTGVSQNPRHKITKRGQNVTFRCDPISEHNRLYWYRQTLGQGPEFLTYFQNEAQLEKSRLLSDRFSAERPKGSFSTLEIQRTEQGDSAMYLCASSLDRGTPKNIQYFGAGTRLSVL.

This clonotype appeared a single time. This may be a read error: a much more frequent sequence differs by one nucleotide. The rearrangement joins TRBV7-8 to TRBJ2-5; possibly TRBD1 for D (5 bases). This CDR3 is built from 14 residues. Germline CDR1 reads SGHVS; CDR2 reads FQNEAQ. CDR3 coding DNA: TGTGCCAGCAGCTCAGGGTTGGGTGAAGACACCCAGTACTTC. It is translated as CASSSGLGEDTQYF.

This clonotype was recorded many times. CDR3 protein: CASSEARLAAGETQYF. DNA for the CDR3: TGTGCCAGCAGTGAAGCAAGACTAGCGGCCGGAGAGACCCAGTACTTC. The chain carries TRBV2 and TRBJ2-5; 9 bases map to TRBD2. The CDR3 runs to 16 residues. The germline V gene encodes CDR1 SNHLY and CDR2 FYNNEI. V shed 0 bases, J shed 4 bases, and the junction held 6 bases outside the gene matches.

This clonotype was recorded many times. The chain couples TRBV7-3 to TRBJ2-3; 13 bases agree with TRBD2. The CDR3 sequence is 18 residues long. V lost 2 bases to trimming and J lost 4 bases; unmatched junction nucleotides: 9. The germline V gene encodes CDR1 SGHTA and CDR2 FQGTGA. The CDR3 sequence is CASSLPGTSGKDADTQYF. In DNA, the CDR3 is TGTGCCAGCAGCTTACCCGGGACTAGCGGGAAGGACGCAGATACGCAGTATTTT.

This clonotype was counted at least ten times. The chain links TRBV7-9 to TRBJ2-3; possible D gene TRBD1, 6 bases. The CDR3 spans 15 residues. V lost 5 bases to trimming and J lost 8 bases, with 20 bases between them. The germline gives CDR1 SEHNR, CDR2 FQNEAQ (reference sequence). This CDR3 is CASSLETRGLGTQYF. The CDR3 DNA reads as TGTGCCAGCAGCCTAGAAACCAGGGGTTTAGGTACGCAGTATTTT.

Comment on this clonotype: A read error may be the cause here, since a much bigger clone is one base away. V usage is TRBV5-5 and J usage is TRBJ2-7; D unclear. Germline CDR1 reads SGHKS; CDR2 reads YYEKEE (reference sequence). This CDR3 has 12 residues. As DNA, the CDR3 is TGTGCCAGCAGGGGCCTCTCCTACGATCAGTACTTC. This codes for CASRGLSYDQYF. Together with reference TRBV5-5 and TRBJ2-7, the CDR3 gives the full variable domain: DAGVTQSPTHLIKTRGQQVTLRCSPISGHKSVSWYQQVLGQGPQFIFQYYEKEERGRGNFPDRFSARQFPNYSSELNVNALLLGDSALYLCASRGLSYDQYFGPGTRLTVT.

The sample holds many counts of this clonotype. The rearrangement joins TRBV5-1 to TRBJ2-3, with a tentative D call TRBD2 (6 bases). The CDR3 is made up of 15 amino acids. Germline assignment: CDR1 SGHRS and CDR2 YFSETQ. V shed 5 bases and J shed 1 base, with 14 bases lying between them. The CDR3 nucleotides read TGCGCCAGCAGGAGTGGTGGCGGGGGCACAGATACGCAGTATTTT. Protein: CASRSGGGGTDTQYF.

This clonotype was counted many times. DNA of the CDR3: TGTGCCACTTCGGGACTGGCTCCCTACGAGCAGTACTTC. This gives the protein CATSGLAPYEQYF. The chain employs TRBV7-2 and TRBJ2-7; D might be TRBD2 (6 bases). This CDR3 has 13 amino acids. The V gene's germline CDR1 is SGHTA and CDR2 FQGNSA. Trimming left V 10 bases short and J 2 bases short, with 15 bases between.

The chain couples TRBV2 to TRBJ1-5; perhaps TRBD1 as D (6 bases). The CDR3 extends over 14 amino acids. Trimming removed 8 bases at V and 3 bases at J, with 14 bases between. The germline V gene encodes CDR1 SNHLY and CDR2 FYNNEI. CDR3: CASGAQGLNQPQHF. The CDR3 DNA reads TGTGCCAGCGGAGCCCAGGGGCTCAATCAGCCCCAGCATTTT.

This clonotype was recorded at least ten times. The rearrangement joins TRBV28 to TRBJ2-3; perhaps TRBD2 as D (5 bases). CDR3 length equals 16 residues. V lost 2 bases, J lost 0 bases, and 12 bases lay in between. Germline V gene sequence: CDR1 MDHEN, CDR2 SYDVKM. The CDR3 reads CASSLISGFSTDTQYF. In DNA, the CDR3 is TGTGCCAGCAGTTTAATCTCGGGGTTTAGCACAGATACGCAGTATTTT.

This clonotype was seen repeatedly, ten times or more. The gene calls are TRBV4-3 and TRBJ2-1; possible D gene TRBD2, 5 bases. Trimming pared 0 bases from V and 1 base from J, leaving 13 bases between. The germline CDR1 and CDR2 sequences are LGHNA and YSLEER. CDR3 size: 17 residues. This chain's CDR3 is CASSQEFRRDSYNEQFF. The CDR3 DNA is TGCGCCAGCAGCCAAGAATTTCGTCGGGATTCCTACAATGAGCAGTTCTTC.